A selection of T cell receptor beta chains follows, all from one sample in a study of blood T cell repertoires in COVID-19. TCRdb's table, derived via immunoSEQ multiplex PCR, lists solely in-frame clones and lacks some. The sample consists of over 200,000 clones, approximately 80% of them appearing once. Sequencing was done on a sample of PBMCs or T cells enriched from blood (not recorded which). These receptors were obtained from a woman aged 50 to 60 with acute COVID-19. CDR3s include the opening cysteine and the closing phenylalanine or tryptophan. The D gene is left open where the match is weak. Clone size is shown for a subset of rows, as once, few, many or a class of expanded clone.

>TRBV28|.|.|TRBJ1-1
CASSSHMNTEAFF
TGTGCCAGCAGTTCTCACATGAACACTGAAGCTTTCTTT
>TRBV5-4|.|TRBD2|TRBJ2-3
CASSLIGTRSDTQYF
TGTGCCAGCAGCTTGATAGGGACTAGGTCAGATACGCAGTATTTT
>TRBV12-3/TRBV12-4|.|TRBD1|TRBJ1-2
CASSSTGSYGYTF
TGTGCCAGCAGTTCGACAGGGAGCTATGGCTACACCTTC
>TRBV7-2|.|TRBD1|TRBJ2-7
CASSSPGTGRYEQYF
TGTGCCAGCAGCTCCCCCGGGACAGGGCGCTACGAGCAGTACTTC
>TRBV28|.|TRBD2|TRBJ2-3
CASKLAGSTDTQYF
TGTGCCAGTAAATTAGCGGGTAGCACAGATACGCAGTATTTT
>TRBV27|.|TRBD1|TRBJ2-7
CASSMGQGSYEQYF
TGTGCCAGCAGTATGGGACAGGGATCCTACGAGCAGTACTTC
>TRBV18|.|TRBD2|TRBJ2-3
CASSPRLAGRASTDTQYF
TGTGCCAGCTCACCAAGACTAGCGGGACGTGCTAGCACAGATACGCAGTATTTT
>TRBV3-1/TRBV3-2|.|.|TRBJ2-1
CASQVGPRNEQFF
TGTGCCAGTCAGGTGGGTCCCCGGAATGAGCAGTTCTTC
>TRBV2|.|.|TRBJ1-1
CASKLMNTEAFF
TGTGCCAGCAAACTCATGAACACTGAAGCTTTCTTT
>TRBV19|few|TRBD1|TRBJ1-5
CASSRRGTGVDNQPQHF
TGTGCCAGTAGTAGGCGTGGGACAGGGGTCGACAATCAGCCCCAGCATTTT
>TRBV5-1|.|.|TRBJ2-6
CASSLVAGVGANVLTF
TGCGCCAGCAGCTTGGTCGCAGGGGTCGGGGCCAACGTCCTGACTTTC
>TRBV5-5|.|.|TRBJ1-1
CASSIPRQDEAAFF
TGTGCCAGCAGCATACCCCGACAGGATGAGGCGGCTTTCTTT
>TRBV7-2|.|TRBD2|TRBJ2-7
CASSLGGTSSYEQYF
TGTGCCAGCAGCTTAGGAGGGACTAGCAGTTACGAGCAGTACTTC
>TRBV18|.|TRBD1|TRBJ1-6
CASSPGQGSLGSPLHF
TGTGCCAGCTCCCCGGGACAGGGGTCACTGGGTTCACCCCTCCACTTT
>TRBV18|.|.|TRBJ1-6
CASSRDKYNSPLHF
TGTGCCAGCTCACGCGACAAGTATAATTCACCCCTCCACTTT
>TRBV5-4|.|TRBD1|TRBJ2-7
CASSRTTGGSYEQYF
TGTGCCAGCAGCCGAACGACAGGGGGCAGTTACGAGCAGTACTTC
>TRBV30|.|TRBD1|TRBJ1-2
CAWSSGQGPYGYTF
TGTGCCTGGAGTTCTGGACAGGGGCCCTATGGCTACACCTTC
>TRBV4-1|.|TRBD1|TRBJ1-6
CASSRPGTGNSPLHF
TGCGCCAGCAGCCGACCCGGGACAGGTAATTCACCCCTCCACTTT